This T cell receptor beta chain was observed in a study of cytomegalovirus exposure and HLA in healthy donors. Remarks on this clone: Its antigen is unknown.

Whole-study results and caveats: The study listed 150 to 200 cytomegalovirus-associated TCR beta chains.

CDR1 and CDR2 from the germline V gene are MNHNS and SASEGT. The CDR3 is made up of 15 amino acids. V shed 3 bases and J 3 bases; nucleotides not matched to a gene: 5. Measured with immunoSEQ multiplex PCR; TCRdb has only the in-frame clones, and not every one. The table has approximately 180,000 clones, 87% seen once; the top ten hold 1.4%. The V and J genes are TRBV6-1 and TRBJ2-7; TRBD1 matches at 10 bases. The TCR originated in a woman aged 25-40 years in good health and CMV-seronegative. Sample: PBMCs. CDR3 amino acids: CASSDETGGGYEQYF. CDR3 nucleotide sequence: TGTGCCAGCAGTGATGAGACAGGGGGCGGCTACGAGCAGTACTTC.